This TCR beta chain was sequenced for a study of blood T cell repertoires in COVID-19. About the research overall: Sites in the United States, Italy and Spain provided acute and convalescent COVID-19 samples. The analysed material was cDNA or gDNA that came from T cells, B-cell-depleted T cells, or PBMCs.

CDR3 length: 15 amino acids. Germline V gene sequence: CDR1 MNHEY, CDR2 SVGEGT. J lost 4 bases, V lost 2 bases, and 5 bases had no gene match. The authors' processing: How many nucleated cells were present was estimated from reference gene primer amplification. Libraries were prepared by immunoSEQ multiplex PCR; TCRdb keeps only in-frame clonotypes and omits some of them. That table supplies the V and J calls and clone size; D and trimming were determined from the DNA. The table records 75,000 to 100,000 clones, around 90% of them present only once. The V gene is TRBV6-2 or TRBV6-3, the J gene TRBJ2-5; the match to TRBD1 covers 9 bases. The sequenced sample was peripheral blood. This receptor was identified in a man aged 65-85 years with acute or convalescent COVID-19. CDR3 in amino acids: CASSYGTGRVETQYF. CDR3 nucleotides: TGTGCCAGCAGTTACGGGACAGGGCGAGTAGAGACCCAGTACTTC.